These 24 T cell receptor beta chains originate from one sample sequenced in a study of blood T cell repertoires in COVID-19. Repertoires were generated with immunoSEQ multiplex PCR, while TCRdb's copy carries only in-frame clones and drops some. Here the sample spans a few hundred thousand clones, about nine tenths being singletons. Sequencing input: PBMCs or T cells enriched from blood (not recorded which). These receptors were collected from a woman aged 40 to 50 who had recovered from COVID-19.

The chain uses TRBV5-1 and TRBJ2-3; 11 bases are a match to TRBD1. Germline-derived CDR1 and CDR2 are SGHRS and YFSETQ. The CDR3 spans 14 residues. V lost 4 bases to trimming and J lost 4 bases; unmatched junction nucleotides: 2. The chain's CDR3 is CASSPGQGADTQYF. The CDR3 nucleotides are TGCGCCAGCAGCCCGGGACAGGGGGCAGATACGCAGTATTTT.

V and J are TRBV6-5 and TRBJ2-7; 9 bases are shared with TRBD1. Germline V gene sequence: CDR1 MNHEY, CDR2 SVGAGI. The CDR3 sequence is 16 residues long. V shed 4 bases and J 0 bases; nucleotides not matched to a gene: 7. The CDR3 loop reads CASSSPGQGPSYEQYF. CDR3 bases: TGTGCCAGCAGTTCCCCGGGACAGGGACCCTCCTACGAGCAGTACTTC.

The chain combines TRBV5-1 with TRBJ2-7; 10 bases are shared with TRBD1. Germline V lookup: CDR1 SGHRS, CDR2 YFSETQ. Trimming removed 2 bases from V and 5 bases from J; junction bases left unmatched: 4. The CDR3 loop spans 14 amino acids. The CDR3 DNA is TGCGCCAGCAGCTTTGACAGGGGGCGCAACGAGCAGTACTTC. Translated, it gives CASSFDRGRNEQYF.

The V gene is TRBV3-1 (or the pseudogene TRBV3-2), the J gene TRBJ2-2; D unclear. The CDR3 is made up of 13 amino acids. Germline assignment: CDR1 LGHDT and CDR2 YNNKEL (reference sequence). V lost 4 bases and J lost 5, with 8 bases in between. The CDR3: CASSRRETGELFF. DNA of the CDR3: TGTGCCAGCAGCCGCCGCGAGACCGGGGAGCTGTTTTTT.

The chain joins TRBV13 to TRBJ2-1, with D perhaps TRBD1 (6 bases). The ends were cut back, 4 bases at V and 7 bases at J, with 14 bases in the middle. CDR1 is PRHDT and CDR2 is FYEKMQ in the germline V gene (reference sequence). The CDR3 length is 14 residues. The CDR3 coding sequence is TGTGCCAGCAGCTCTGACTTTAGGGGGAATGAGCAGTTCTTC. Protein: CASSSDFRGNEQFF. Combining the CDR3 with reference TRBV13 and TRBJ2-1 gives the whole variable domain AAGVIQSPRHLIKEKRETATLKCYPIPRHDTVYWYQQGPGQDPQFLISFYEKMQSDKGSIPDRFSAQQFSDYHSELNMSSLELGDSALYFCASSSDFRGNEQFFGPGTRLTVL.

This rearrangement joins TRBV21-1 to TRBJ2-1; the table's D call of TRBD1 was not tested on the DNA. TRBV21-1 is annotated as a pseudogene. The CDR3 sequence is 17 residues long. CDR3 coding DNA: TGTGCCAGCAGCAAAGTAAGGCGGGACAGGGATACGAATGAGCAGTTCTTC. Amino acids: CASSKVRRDRDTNEQFF.

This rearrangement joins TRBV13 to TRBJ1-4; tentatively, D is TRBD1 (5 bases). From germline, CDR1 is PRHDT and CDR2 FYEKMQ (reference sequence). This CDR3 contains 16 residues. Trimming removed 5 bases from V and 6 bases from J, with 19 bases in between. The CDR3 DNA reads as TGTGCCAGCAGCCTACTCCACGGGGGGAGTTATGAAAAACTGTTTTTT. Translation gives CASSLLHGGSYEKLFF. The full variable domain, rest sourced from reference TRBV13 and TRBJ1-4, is AAGVIQSPRHLIKEKRETATLKCYPIPRHDTVYWYQQGPGQDPQFLISFYEKMQSDKGSIPDRFSAQQFSDYHSELNMSSLELGDSALYFCASSLLHGGSYEKLFFGSGTQLSVL.

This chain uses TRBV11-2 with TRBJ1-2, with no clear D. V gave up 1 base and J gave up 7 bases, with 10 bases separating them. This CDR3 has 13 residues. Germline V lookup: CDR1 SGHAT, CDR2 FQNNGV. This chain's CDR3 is CASSLVRFGGYTF. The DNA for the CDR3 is TGTGCCAGCAGCTTAGTCAGGTTTGGTGGCTACACCTTC.

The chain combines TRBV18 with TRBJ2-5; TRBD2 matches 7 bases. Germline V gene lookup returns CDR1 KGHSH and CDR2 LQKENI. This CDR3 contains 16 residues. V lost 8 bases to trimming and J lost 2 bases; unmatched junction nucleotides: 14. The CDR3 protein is CASRPGPGGLQETQYF. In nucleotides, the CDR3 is TGTGCCAGCCGTCCGGGTCCGGGGGGACTACAAGAGACCCAGTACTTC.

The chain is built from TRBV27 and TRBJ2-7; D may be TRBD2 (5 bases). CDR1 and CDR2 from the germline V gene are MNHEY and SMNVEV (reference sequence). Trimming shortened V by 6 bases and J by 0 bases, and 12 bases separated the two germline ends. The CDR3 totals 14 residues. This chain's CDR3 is CASSYGESSYEQYF. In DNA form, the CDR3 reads TGTGCCAGCAGCTACGGGGAGAGCTCCTACGAGCAGTACTTC.

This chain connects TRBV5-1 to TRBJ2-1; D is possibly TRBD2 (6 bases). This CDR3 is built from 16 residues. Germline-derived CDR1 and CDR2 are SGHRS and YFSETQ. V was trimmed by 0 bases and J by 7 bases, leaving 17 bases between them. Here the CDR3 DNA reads TGCGCCAGCAGCTTGGGAGGTAGCGGCCCAGGTAATGAGCAGTTCTTC. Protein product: CASSLGGSGPGNEQFF.

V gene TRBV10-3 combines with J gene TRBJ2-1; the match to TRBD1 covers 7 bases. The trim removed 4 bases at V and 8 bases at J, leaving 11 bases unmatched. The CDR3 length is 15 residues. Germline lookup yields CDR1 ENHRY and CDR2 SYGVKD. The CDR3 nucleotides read TGTGCCATCAGTGTAATAGGCCCTCAGGGGGATGAGCAGTTCTTC. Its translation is CAISVIGPQGDEQFF.

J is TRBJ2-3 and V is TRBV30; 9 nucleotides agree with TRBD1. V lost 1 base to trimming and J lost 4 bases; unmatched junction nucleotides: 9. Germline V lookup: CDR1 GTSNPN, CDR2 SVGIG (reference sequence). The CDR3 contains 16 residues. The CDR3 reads CAWSGGQGGLADTQYF. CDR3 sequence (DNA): TGTGCCTGGAGTGGGGGACAGGGTGGTTTGGCAGATACGCAGTATTTT.

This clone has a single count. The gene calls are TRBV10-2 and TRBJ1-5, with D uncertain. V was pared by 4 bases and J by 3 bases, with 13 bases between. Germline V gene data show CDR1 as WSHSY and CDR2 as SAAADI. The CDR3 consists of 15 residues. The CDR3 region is CASSVSSAINQPQHF. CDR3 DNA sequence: TGCGCCAGCAGTGTTAGCAGCGCCATCAATCAGCCCCAGCATTTT.

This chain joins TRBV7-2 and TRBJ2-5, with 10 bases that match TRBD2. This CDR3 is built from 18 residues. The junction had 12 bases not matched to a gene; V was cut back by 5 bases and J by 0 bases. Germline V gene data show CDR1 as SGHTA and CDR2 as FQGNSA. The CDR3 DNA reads TGTGCCAGCAGCCGTCTGGTAGCGGGAGGCCTGAACCAAGAGACCCAGTACTTC. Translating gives CASSRLVAGGLNQETQYF.

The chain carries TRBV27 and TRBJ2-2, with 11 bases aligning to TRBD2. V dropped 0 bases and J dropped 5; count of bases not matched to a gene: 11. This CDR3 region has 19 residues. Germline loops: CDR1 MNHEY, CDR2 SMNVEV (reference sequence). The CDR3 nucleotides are TGTGCCAGCAGTTTATCGGCCGTGCTAGCGGGGGGCAGGACCGGGGAGCTGTTTTTT. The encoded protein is CASSLSAVLAGGRTGELFF.

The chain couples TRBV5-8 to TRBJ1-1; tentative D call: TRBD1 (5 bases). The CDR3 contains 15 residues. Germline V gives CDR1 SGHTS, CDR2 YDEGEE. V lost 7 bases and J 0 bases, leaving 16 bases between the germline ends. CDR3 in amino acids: CASFLVGHMNTEAFF. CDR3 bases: TGTGCCAGCTTCCTAGTAGGACACATGAACACTGAAGCTTTCTTT.

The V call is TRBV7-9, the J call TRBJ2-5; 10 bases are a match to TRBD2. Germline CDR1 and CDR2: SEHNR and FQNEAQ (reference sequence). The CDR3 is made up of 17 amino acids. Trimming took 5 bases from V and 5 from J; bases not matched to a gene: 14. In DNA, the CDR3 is TGTGCCAGCAGCACCCGGAACAGCGGGAGGGCCGGCGAGACCCAGTACTTC. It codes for CASSTRNSGRAGETQYF.

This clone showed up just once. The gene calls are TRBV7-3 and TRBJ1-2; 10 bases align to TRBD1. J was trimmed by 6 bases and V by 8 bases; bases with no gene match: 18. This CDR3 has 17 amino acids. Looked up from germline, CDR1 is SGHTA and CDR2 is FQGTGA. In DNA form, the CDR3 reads TGTGCCAGCGGGTCTACCTTCGGGACAGGGGTGGAAGATGGCTACACCTTC. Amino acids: CASGSTFGTGVEDGYTF.

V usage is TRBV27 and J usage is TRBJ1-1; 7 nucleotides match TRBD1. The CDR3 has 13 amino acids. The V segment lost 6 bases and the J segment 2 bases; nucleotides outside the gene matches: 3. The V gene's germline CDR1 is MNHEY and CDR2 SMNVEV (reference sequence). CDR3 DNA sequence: TGTGCCAGCAGCCACAGGGGTAACACTGAAGCTTTCTTT. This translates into CASSHRGNTEAFF.

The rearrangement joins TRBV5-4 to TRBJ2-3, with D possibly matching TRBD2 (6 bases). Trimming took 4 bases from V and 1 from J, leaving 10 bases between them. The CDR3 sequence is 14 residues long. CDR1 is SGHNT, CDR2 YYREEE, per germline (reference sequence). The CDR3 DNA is TGTGCCAGCAGCCCTGGACTACGCACAGATACGCAGTATTTT. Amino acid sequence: CASSPGLRTDTQYF.

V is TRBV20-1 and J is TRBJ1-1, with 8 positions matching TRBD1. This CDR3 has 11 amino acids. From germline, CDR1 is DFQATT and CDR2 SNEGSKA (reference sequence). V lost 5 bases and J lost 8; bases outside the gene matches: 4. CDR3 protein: CSAGRTGEAFF. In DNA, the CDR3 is TGCAGTGCTGGCAGGACAGGGGAAGCTTTCTTT.

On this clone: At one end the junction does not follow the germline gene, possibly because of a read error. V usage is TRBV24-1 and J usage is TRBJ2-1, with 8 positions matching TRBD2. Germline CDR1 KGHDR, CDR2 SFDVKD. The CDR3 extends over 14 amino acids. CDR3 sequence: CAPRRDSGKHEQFF. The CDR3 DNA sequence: TGTGCCCCCAGGAGGGATAGCGGGAAGCATGAGCAGTTCTTC.

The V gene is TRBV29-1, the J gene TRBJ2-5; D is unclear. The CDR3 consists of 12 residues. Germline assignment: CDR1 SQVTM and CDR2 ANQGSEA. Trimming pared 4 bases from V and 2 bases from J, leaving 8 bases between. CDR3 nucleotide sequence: TGCAGCGTTGCGTTAGAGCAAGAGACCCAGTACTTC. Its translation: CSVALEQETQYF.